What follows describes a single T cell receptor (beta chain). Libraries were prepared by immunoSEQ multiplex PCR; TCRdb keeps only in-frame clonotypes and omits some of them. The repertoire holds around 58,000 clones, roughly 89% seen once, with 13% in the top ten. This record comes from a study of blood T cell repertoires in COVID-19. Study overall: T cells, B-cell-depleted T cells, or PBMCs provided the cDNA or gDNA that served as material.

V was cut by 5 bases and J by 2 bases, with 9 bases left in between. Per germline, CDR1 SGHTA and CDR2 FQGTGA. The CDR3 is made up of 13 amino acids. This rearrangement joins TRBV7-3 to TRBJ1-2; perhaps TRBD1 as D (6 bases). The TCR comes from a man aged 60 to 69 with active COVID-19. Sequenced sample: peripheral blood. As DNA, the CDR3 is TGTGCCAGCAGCCCTGACAGGAACTATGGCTACACCTTC. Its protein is CASSPDRNYGYTF.